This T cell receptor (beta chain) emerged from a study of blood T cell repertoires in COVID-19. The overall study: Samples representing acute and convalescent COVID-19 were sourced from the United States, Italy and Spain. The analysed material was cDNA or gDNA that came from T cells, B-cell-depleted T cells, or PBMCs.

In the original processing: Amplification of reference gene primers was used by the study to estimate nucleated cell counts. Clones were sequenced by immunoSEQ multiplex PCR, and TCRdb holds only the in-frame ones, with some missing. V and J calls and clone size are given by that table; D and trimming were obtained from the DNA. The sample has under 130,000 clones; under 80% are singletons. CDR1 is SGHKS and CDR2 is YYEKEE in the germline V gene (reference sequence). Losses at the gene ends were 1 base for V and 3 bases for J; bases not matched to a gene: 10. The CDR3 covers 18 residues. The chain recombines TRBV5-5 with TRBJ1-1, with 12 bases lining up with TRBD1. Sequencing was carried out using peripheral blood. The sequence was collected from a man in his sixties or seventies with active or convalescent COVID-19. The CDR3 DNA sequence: TGTGCCAGCAGCTTGAAGGGACAGGGGGCGAGGTGGGACACTGAAGCTTTCTTT. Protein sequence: CASSLKGQGARWDTEAFF.